This section outlines one T cell receptor beta chain sequence together with its context. These data originate in a study of T cell responses to AZD1222 COVID-19 vaccine. Study summary: Second-dose schedules of about 4 or about 12 weeks were combined.

The CDR3 totals 14 residues. V dropped 7 bases and J dropped 4; count of bases not matched to a gene: 6. CDR1 SQVTM and CDR2 ANQGSEA come from the germline V gene. Repertoires were generated with immunoSEQ multiplex PCR, while TCRdb's copy carries only in-frame clones and drops some. This table holds 130,000 to 150,000 clones, 85% to 95% found once. The chain uses TRBV29-1 and TRBJ2-2; 10 bases agree with TRBD1. Source: peripheral blood, taken on day 0 of AZD1222 vaccination. The TCR originated in an adult in good health. Here the CDR3 DNA reads TGCAGCGGCAGACAGGGGGCGAGCACCGGGGAGCTGTTTTTT. This sequence encodes CSGRQGASTGELFF.